The T cell receptor beta chain described here comes from a study of cytomegalovirus exposure and HLA in healthy donors. Study information: In an earlier analysis, around 100 million unique TCR beta sequences were found from 150 million to 200 million T cells.

CDR3 length: 12 amino acids. The V end lost 10 bases, the J end lost 7 bases, and 16 bases lay between the germline ends. Per the germline V gene, CDR1 is LNHDA and CDR2 is SQIVND (reference sequence). The PCR used 60 Vbeta and 13 Jbeta primers. Here immunoSEQ multiplex PCR was the method, and the copy in TCRdb shows in-frame clones only, minus some. Here the sample spans about 120,000 clones, more than 65% being singletons. This clonotype originated in a man aged 18 to 30 in good health and CMV-seronegative. The V gene is TRBV19, the J gene TRBJ1-1; possibly TRBD1 for D (6 bases). The specimen sequenced was PBMCs. The CDR3 is CATVDRTCEAFF. The CDR3 nucleotides are TGTGCCACCGTCGACAGGACCTGTGAAGCTTTCTTT. Supplemented by reference TRBV19 and TRBJ1-1, the full variable domain reads DGGITQSPKYLFRKEGQNVTLSCEQNLNHDAMYWYRQDPGQGLRLIYYSQIVNDFQKGDIAEGYSVSREKKESFPLTVTSAQKNPTAFYLCATVDRTCEAFFGQGTRLTVV.